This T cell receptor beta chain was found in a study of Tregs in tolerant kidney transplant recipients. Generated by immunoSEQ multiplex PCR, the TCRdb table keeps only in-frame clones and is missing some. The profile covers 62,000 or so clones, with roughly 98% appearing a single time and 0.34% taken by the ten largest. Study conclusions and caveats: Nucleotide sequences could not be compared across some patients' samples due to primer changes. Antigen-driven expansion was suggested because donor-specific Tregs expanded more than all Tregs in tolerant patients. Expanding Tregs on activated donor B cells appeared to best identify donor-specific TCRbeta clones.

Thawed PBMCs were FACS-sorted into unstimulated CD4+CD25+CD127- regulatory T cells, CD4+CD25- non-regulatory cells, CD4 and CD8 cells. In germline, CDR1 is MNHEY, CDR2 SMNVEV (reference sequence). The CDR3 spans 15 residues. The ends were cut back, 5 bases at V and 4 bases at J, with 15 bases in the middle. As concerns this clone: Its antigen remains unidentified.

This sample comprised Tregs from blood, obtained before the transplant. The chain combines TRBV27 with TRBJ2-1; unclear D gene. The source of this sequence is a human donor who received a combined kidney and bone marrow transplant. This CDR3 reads CASSPLGPSYNEQFF. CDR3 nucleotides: TGTGCCAGCAGTCCTCTTGGGCCATCATACAATGAGCAGTTCTTC.